Sequencing of this TCR beta chain was carried out in a study of naive and memory T cell subsets (dated by TCRdb to 2017 to 2019). Looking at the study overall: Sorted naive and memory T cell subsets from peripheral blood were analyzed in the study using a UMI-based, open-source pipeline for TCR alpha and beta sequencing. The functional CMV T cell responses agreed completely with IgG serology results. RNA was DNase-treated and reverse transcribed with TCR constant-region primers, mostly using SuperScript III. The study at large found these results: In both CD4 and CD8 cells, a rise in Gini index and a fall in Shannon and inverse Simpson diversity were observed from naive through CM, EM and EMRA. After error correction, over 95% of naive TCR sequences appeared only once, giving much steeper abundance distributions than memory subsets. RNA-based TCR counts may be influenced by expression changes linked to T cell activation and differentiation. Each clonotype was defined as a single alpha or beta chain sequence rather than as a paired alpha/beta receptor. The abundance of TCRs followed a power law with an exponent that differed between naive and memory subsets yet stayed consistent across the three individuals. Naive repertoires, especially CD8, contained a few larger clonotypes, possibly memory cells re-expressing CD45RA. No ground truth was available to validate the repertoire findings for the naive and memory subsets.

The germline ends are 6 bases apart after V is trimmed by 1 base and J by 5 bases. The CDR3, cysteine through phenylalanine, is 11 amino acids long. Only the CDR3 portion is preserved as DNA: 33 bases, with reading frame beginning at the first base. The germline V gene (reference sequence) supplies CDR1 DFQATT and CDR2 SNEGSKA. This clonotype was recorded a few times. It has no known antigen specificity. Within one base of it there is no much larger clone, and no base qualities were kept. Library prep was done by UMI-ligation and nested PCR. An equimolar mix of two oligonucleotides covering both TRBC1 and TRBC2 was used as the beta constant-region primer. The ligated cDNA went through four rounds of PCR with nested alpha and beta constant-region primers together with the SP2 primer. T4 RNA ligase 1 ligated a single-stranded oligonucleotide carrying the SP2 primer and a 12-nucleotide UMI to the cDNA 3' end. Incubation of the ligation reaction lasted about 18-25 hours at 16 degrees C. PCR2 was typically run as a SYBR Green qPCR and stopped at a predetermined threshold to prevent over-amplification. Every purification after the first one was done using Agencourt AMPure XP magnetic beads. Libraries were quantified by Qubit and checked on a TapeStation, with a main peak expected near 650 bp. The pooled libraries were sequenced on an Illumina MiSeq using v2 2x251 paired-end kits, which usually yielded 1-2 million reads per sample. Each sample library was pooled at about 4 nM, and about 4.5-7.5% PhiX was included to improve cluster recognition. The original pipeline was this. FASTQ reads processed by Demultiplexor were assigned V and J genes by Decombinator through tag matching that tolerated a single base-pair mismatch. Collapsinator used UMIs to correct both sequencing errors and frequency errors arising from PCR heterogeneity. TCRs were translated and CDR3s were extracted from the conserved cysteine to the FGXG phenylalanine by CDR3Translator, with non-productive sequences being flagged. Gini, Shannon entropy and inverse Simpson indices were calculated on repertoires subsampled to equal numbers of UMI-defined TCRs. Clonotype abundance distributions were fitted to a power law by maximum likelihood within the linear range. When run on a single naive CD8 sample, MIGEC and the pipeline yielded similar UMI counts, similar unique TCR numbers and similar clonal distributions. In one analysis, naive TCRs also found in any memory subset of the same donor were removed from the naive repertoire. Repertoires were searched for roughly 7,300 CMV-associated CDR3 sequences compiled from VDJdb and a published dataset. The public reads were reanalyzed by TCRdb: fastp trimming at Q25, MiXCR alignment, in-frame beta chains only. Every CDR3 protein is listed once, alongside the most common genes and DNA of its rows. It is TCRdb's table, rather than the study itself, that gives the V and J calls and clone size. Recorded for this sample are 98,000 or so distinct CDR3 sequences; about 14% of them occurred a single time. Clones ranked in the top ten supply 2.8% of the sample.

From the second PCR step on, the TCR alpha and beta chain libraries were amplified in separate reactions. To determine each donor's CMV status, fresh PBMCs were stimulated overnight with CMV viral lysate, and IFNgamma production from CD4+ T cells was then assessed. CD4 T cells were positively selected using Miltenyi beads, after which CD8 T cells were positively selected from the CD4-negative fraction. Cells stained for CD3, CD4, CD8, CD45RA, CD27 and a live/dead dye were sorted on a BD Aria II into four subsets by CD45RA and CD27. Blood was obtained from a few healthy volunteers, and the blood from each volunteer was fractionated into CD4 and CD8 T cells and subsequently into four differentiation subsets. About 120 ml of peripheral blood was collected from each donor, and PBMC were isolated from the blood using Ficoll-Paque PLUS density-gradient centrifugation. After sorting, cells were lysed in RLT buffer, RNA was extracted using a Qiagen RNeasy kit, and the extracted RNA was stored at -80 degrees C.

Recombination joined TRBV20-1 with TRBJ2-7, with no reliable assignment of the D segment. The clonotype originates from a human donor in good health. Input material: naive CD8+ T cells from blood. Sample cell subset or site, as interpreted from the label and publication: naive T cells, CD45RA high CD27+. The base sequence is TGCAGTGCTAGAGGTCCTGACGAGCAGTACTTC. This translates into CSARGPDEQYF.